This TCR beta chain was captured in a study of T cell repertoires in cytomegalovirus infection. Study-wide context: Through public TCR beta signatures, both CMV infection and matching HLA type were indicated. Overall study results and limits: It was HLA-C-restricted CMV-specific TCR beta clonotypes that dominated the response ex vivo. Cumulative frequency (of public TCR beta family members) identified carriers of CMV plus the relevant HLA.

Worth noting for this clonotype: Its antigen is undetermined.

The junction had 7 bases not matched to a gene; V was cut back by 2 bases and J by 10 bases. CDR3 length equals 14 residues. In TCRdb, the reads were re-called with MiXCR into one record per CDR3 protein. The table lists just under 550,000 distinct CDR3 sequences, about 25% of them singletons. The sequenced sample was PBMCs. The clonotype comes from a human donor in good health (CMV status not recorded). Some clones in this sample may be carry-over from other donors' samples. V usage is TRBV12-3 or TRBV12-4 and J usage is TRBJ2-1, with 8 bases fitting TRBD2. CDR3 sequence: CASSLLAGAPEQFF. As DNA, the CDR3 is TGTGCCAGCAGTTTACTAGCGGGTGCCCCCGAGCAGTTCTTC.